Listed below are T cell receptor beta chains from one sample, sequenced in a study of cytomegalovirus exposure and HLA in healthy donors. Generated by immunoSEQ multiplex PCR, the TCRdb table keeps only in-frame clones and is missing some. Among 120,000 or so clones listed, approximately 88% were seen once. Input material: PBMCs. These receptors came from a woman aged 18-35 years in good health and CMV-seronegative. Both conserved end residues are part of each CDR3.

CDR3: CASTLGGAATYEQYF
V: TRBV5-1
J: TRBJ2-7

CDR3: CASSLALAASYEQYF
V: TRBV5-6
J: TRBJ2-7

CDR3: CASSRLGSYNEQFF
V: TRBV6-5
J: TRBJ2-1

CDR3: CASSLLRTDRETQYF
V: TRBV5-6
J: TRBJ2-5

CDR3: CASSPRTSGRGEQYF
V: TRBV7-9
J: TRBJ2-7

CDR3: CASSLSESSGQNYEQYF
V: TRBV7-6
J: TRBJ2-7

CDR3: CSVDGGKNTGELFF
V: TRBV29-1
J: TRBJ2-2

CDR3: CASSDRTSGNEQFF
V: TRBV27
J: TRBJ2-1

CDR3: CASSPGGSLYNEQFF
V: TRBV4-1
J: TRBJ2-1

CDR3: CASSLSAGVPYNEQFF
V: TRBV7-3
J: TRBJ2-1

CDR3: CASSRGLFWDNEQFF
V: TRBV6-1
J: TRBJ2-1

CDR3: CAISEGQGDTGELFF
V: TRBV10-3
J: TRBJ2-2

CDR3: CSARGGSRSGANVLTF
V: TRBV29-1
J: TRBJ2-6

CDR3: CASGEASSNQPQHF
V: TRBV2
J: TRBJ1-5

CDR3: CASSLVVGGPGTEAFF
V: TRBV27
J: TRBJ1-1

CDR3: CASSSSSGGTGELFF
V: TRBV7-6
J: TRBJ2-2

CDR3: CASSRSRDSMEAFF
V: TRBV27
J: TRBJ1-1

CDR3: CASSALASYTDTQYF
V: TRBV11-2
J: TRBJ2-3

CDR3: CASSGLGEQFF
V: TRBV6-1
J: TRBJ2-1

CDR3: CACAGQGVADTQYF
V: TRBV30
J: TRBJ2-3